A selection of T cell receptor beta chains follows, all from one sample in a study of T cell responses to AZD1222 COVID-19 vaccine. The protocol was immunoSEQ multiplex PCR, while the TCRdb copy is restricted to in-frame clones and leaves out a portion. Here the sample spans around 5,000 clones, about 91% being singletons. The sample here was peripheral blood, taken 28 days after the second AZD1222 dose. All receptors come from an adult who received the AZD1222 COVID-19 vaccine. Each CDR3 is given with its conserved first and last residue. A D gene is named only where the DNA matches it firmly. Not every row has a clone size; where given, it reads once, few, many or a size class.

d_call j_call v_call clone_size cdr3_nt cdr3_aa
NA TRBJ2-7 TRBV10-2 NA TGCGCCAGCAGTGAGTTTTCCACAGAGGGTTACGAGCAGTACTTC CASSEFSTEGYEQYF
NA TRBJ2-7 TRBV11-2 NA TGTGCCAGCAGCTTAGCCCGAGGACAGCCCGAGCAGTACTTC CASSLARGQPEQYF
NA TRBJ1-2 TRBV6-5 NA TGTGCCAGCAGTTCCCGGGCCAACTATGGCTACACCTTC CASSSRANYGYTF
NA TRBJ1-1 TRBV3-1/TRBV3-2 NA TGTGCCAGCAGCCAAGTAAACAATGAAGCTTTCTTT CASSQVNNEAFF
NA TRBJ1-3 TRBV6-1 NA TGTGCCAGCAGTGAAGCGCTTCCCCAGACGTCCAGTCCCACCGGAAACACCATATATTTT CASSEALPQTSSPTGNTIYF
TRBD2 TRBJ2-3 TRBV7-9 NA TGTGCCAGCAGCCCGTTTAGCGGGGGGGCCACAGATACGCAGTATTTT CASSPFSGGATDTQYF
NA TRBJ2-1 TRBV13 NA TGTGCCAGCAGCTCATGGGGCAGGGCCTACAATGAGCAGTTCTTC CASSSWGRAYNEQFF
NA TRBJ2-5 TRBV7-3 NA TGTGCCAGCAGCTTAACGTCAGACTCAGAGACCCAGTACTTC CASSLTSDSETQYF
TRBD2 TRBJ2-1 TRBV19 NA TGTGCCAGTAGTATACGGGGGCCGGGCGGGGGGTACAATGAGCAGTTCTTC CASSIRGPGGGYNEQFF
NA TRBJ1-2 TRBV7-9 NA TGTGCCAGCAGCTCCTTAGACCGCGAAGCTAACTATGGCTACACCTTC CASSSLDREANYGYTF
TRBD1 TRBJ2-3 TRBV2 NA TGTGCCAGCAGTTGGAGACAGGGGAGTATAACAGATACGCAGTATTTT CASSWRQGSITDTQYF
NA TRBJ2-3 TRBV2 once TGTGCCAGCAGGGGGATTGGTACTAGCACAGATACGCAGTATTTT CASRGIGTSTDTQYF
NA TRBJ2-2 TRBV24-1 NA TGTGCCACCAGTGATTCGGCATCCATCGGCGGGGAGCTGTTTTTT CATSDSASIGGELFF
TRBD2 TRBJ2-5 TRBV2 NA TGTGCCAGCGCACTGGAGCGGGGGACCCAGTACTTC CASALERGTQYF
NA TRBJ1-6 TRBV7-2 NA TGTGCCAGCAGCTTAGCGGGGATCAATTCACCCCTCCACTTT CASSLAGINSPLHF
NA TRBJ2-1 TRBV24-1 NA TGTGCCACCAAAGCGGAATCCAACAATGAGCAGTTCTTC CATKAESNNEQFF
TRBD2 TRBJ2-5 TRBV25-1 NA TGTGCCAGCAGTGACCTCGGGGAGCGGGGACAAGAGACCCAGTACTTC CASSDLGERGQETQYF